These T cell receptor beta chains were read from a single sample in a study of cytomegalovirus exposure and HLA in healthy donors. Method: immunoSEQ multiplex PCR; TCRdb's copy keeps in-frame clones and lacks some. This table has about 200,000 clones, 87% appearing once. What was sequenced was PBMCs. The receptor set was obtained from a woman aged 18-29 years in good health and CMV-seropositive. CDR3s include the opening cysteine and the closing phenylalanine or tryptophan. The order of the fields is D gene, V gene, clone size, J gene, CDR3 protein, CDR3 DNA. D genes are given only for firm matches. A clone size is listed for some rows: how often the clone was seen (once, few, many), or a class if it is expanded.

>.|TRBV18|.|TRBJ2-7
CASSPSQTDVEQYF
TGTGCCAGCTCACCAAGCCAGACAGATGTCGAGCAGTACTTC
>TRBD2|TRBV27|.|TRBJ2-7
CASSPRTSGAYEQYF
TGTGCCAGCAGCCCAAGGACTAGCGGTGCCTACGAGCAGTACTTC
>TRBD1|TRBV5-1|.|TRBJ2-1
CASSRTGDDNEQFF
TGCGCCAGCAGCCGGACAGGGGACGACAATGAGCAGTTCTTC
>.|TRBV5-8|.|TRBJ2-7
CASSHLLRLSSYEQYF
TGTGCCAGCAGCCATCTTTTGCGCTTAAGCTCCTACGAGCAGTACTTC
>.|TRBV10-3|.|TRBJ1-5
CAISDDRFNQPQHF
TGTGCCATCAGCGATGACAGGTTCAATCAGCCCCAGCATTTT
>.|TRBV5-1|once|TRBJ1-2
CASSLRSAGEALHGYTF
TGCGCCAGCAGCTTGCGGAGTGCGGGGGAAGCGTTGCATGGCTACACCTTC
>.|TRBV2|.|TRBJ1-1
CASRRGLNTEAFF
TGTGCCAGCCGCCGGGGGTTGAACACTGAAGCTTTCTTT
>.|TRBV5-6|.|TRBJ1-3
CASSLAGEERYRGNTIYF
TGTGCCAGCAGCCTGGCTGGGGAGGAGCGATATCGGGGAAACACCATATATTTT
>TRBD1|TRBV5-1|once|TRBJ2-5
CASSSGTGGEAQYF
TGCGCCAGCAGCTCGGGGACAGGGGGTGAGGCCCAGTACTTC
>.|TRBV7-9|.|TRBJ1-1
CASSLGIPLETEAFF
TGTGCCAGCAGCTTAGGTATCCCGTTGGAGACTGAAGCTTTCTTT
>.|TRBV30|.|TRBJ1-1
CAWSEGDIDAEAFF
TGTGCCTGGAGCGAGGGGGACATCGACGCTGAAGCTTTCTTT
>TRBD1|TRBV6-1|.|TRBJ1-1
CASRSGQGGNTEAFF
TGTGCCAGCAGATCCGGACAGGGCGGGAACACTGAAGCTTTCTTT
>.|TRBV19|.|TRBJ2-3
CASSSQGGGFSTDTQYF
TGTGCCAGTAGTTCCCAGGGAGGGGGTTTTAGCACAGATACGCAGTATTTT
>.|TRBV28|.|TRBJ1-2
CASLDRIYGYTF
TGTGCCAGCCTCGACAGAATATATGGCTACACCTTC
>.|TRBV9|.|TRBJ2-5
CASSVVAQETQYF
TGTGCCAGCAGCGTTGTGGCACAAGAGACCCAGTACTTC
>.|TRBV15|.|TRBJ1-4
CATSSGIATNEKLFF
TGTGCCACCAGCTCAGGAATTGCAACTAATGAAAAACTGTTTTTT
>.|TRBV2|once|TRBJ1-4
CASREDSGDEKLFF
TGTGCCAGCAGGGAGGACAGCGGTGATGAAAAACTGTTTTTT
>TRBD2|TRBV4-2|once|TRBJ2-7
CASSQDPSGTSGSGEQYF
TGTGCCAGCAGCCAGGATCCTTCTGGGACTAGCGGGAGCGGGGAGCAGTACTTC
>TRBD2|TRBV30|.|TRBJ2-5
CAWSVLRAGEEETQYF
TGTGCCTGGAGTGTACTCCGGGCGGGAGAGGAAGAGACCCAGTACTTC
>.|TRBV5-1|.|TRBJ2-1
CASSLQQASSYNEQFF
TGCGCCAGCAGCTTGCAACAGGCTAGCTCCTACAATGAGCAGTTCTTC
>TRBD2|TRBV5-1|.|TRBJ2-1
CASTFGTSGPNEQFF
TGCGCCAGCACTTTTGGGACTAGCGGCCCCAATGAGCAGTTCTTC
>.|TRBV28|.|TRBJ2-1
CASSFLDEQFF
TGTGCCAGCAGTTTCCTAGATGAGCAGTTCTTC
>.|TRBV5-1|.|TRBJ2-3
CASSDRTADGDTQYF
TGCGCCAGCAGTGACCGGACAGCAGATGGGGATACGCAGTATTTT
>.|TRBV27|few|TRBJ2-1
CASSLGSGPYNEQFF
TGTGCCAGCAGTTTAGGTAGCGGCCCCTACAATGAGCAGTTCTTC
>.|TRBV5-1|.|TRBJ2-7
CASTPWGGSYEQYF
TGCGCCAGCACCCCGTGGGGCGGCTCCTACGAGCAGTACTTC
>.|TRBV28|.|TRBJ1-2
CASSRERTWRAANYGYTF
TGTGCCAGCAGTCGCGAAAGAACTTGGAGGGCAGCTAACTATGGCTACACCTTC
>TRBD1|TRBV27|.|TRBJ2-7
CASSLVALIRDRAGYEQYF
TGTGCCAGCAGTTTAGTGGCCCTCATCCGGGACAGGGCGGGCTACGAGCAGTACTTC
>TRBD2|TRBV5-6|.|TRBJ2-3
CASSPGLAGDPFTDTQYF
TGTGCCAGCAGTCCCGGACTAGCGGGAGATCCCTTCACAGATACGCAGTATTTT
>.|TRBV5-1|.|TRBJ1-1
CASSTRGGGYTEAFF
TGCGCCAGCTCCACCAGGGGAGGGGGTTACACTGAAGCTTTCTTT
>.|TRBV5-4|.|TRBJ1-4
CASSRKTGANEKLFF
TGTGCCAGCAGCCGAAAAACGGGGGCTAATGAAAAACTGTTTTTT
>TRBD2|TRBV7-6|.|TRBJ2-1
CASSLRLAVYNEQFF
TGTGCCAGCAGCTTGCGACTAGCGGTTTACAATGAGCAGTTCTTC
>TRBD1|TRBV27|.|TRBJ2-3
CASSLCGIWTGDTDTQYF
TGTGCCAGCAGTTTATGTGGAATCTGGACAGGGGACACAGATACGCAGTATTTT
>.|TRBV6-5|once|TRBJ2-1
CASSYSSGSYNEQFF
TGTGCCAGCAGTTACTCTAGCGGCTCCTACAATGAGCAGTTCTTC
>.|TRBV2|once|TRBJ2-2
CASERREATGELFF
TGTGCCAGCGAGCGGCGAGAGGCCACCGGGGAGCTGTTTTTT
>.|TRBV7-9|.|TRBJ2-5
CASSFLGGETQYF
TGTGCCAGCAGCTTTCTGGGGGGAGAGACCCAGTACTTC
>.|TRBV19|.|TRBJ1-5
CASSIGGARDQPQHF
TGTGCCAGTAGTATAGGGGGAGCGCGAGATCAGCCCCAGCATTTT
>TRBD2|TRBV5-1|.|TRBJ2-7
CASSLALAGVSGYEQYF
TGCGCCAGCAGCTTGGCCCTAGCGGGAGTTTCCGGCTACGAGCAGTACTTC
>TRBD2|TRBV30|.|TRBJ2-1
CASGAGGPFDEQFF
TGTGCTTCGGGGGCGGGAGGGCCTTTCGATGAGCAGTTCTTC
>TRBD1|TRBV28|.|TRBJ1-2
CASSFPRGRFNGYTF
TGTGCCAGCAGTTTCCCCAGGGGGAGGTTCAATGGCTACACCTTC
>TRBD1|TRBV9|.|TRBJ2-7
CASSVGQGTNEQYF
TGTGCCAGCAGCGTAGGACAGGGGACGAACGAGCAGTACTTC
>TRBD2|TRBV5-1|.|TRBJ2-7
CASRIAGGTYEQYF
TGCGCCAGCAGAATAGCGGGAGGGACCTACGAGCAGTACTTC
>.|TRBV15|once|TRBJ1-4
CATVRGGRNEKLFF
TGTGCCACCGTTAGGGGGGGCAGGAATGAAAAACTGTTTTTT
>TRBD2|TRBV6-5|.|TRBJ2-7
CASSYSVAGGGEQYF
TGTGCCAGCAGTTACTCCGTAGCGGGAGGGGGAGAGCAGTACTTC
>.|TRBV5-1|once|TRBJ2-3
CASSRTPLSTDTQYF
TGCGCCAGCAGCCGGACACCGCTTAGCACAGATACGCAGTATTTT
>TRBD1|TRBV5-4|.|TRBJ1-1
CASSSPGQTNTEAFF
TGTGCCAGCAGCTCCCCGGGACAGACGAACACTGAAGCTTTCTTT